The source of this T cell receptor beta chain is a study of CXCR3-negative and CXCR3-positive naive CD8 T cells. The study made its TRB cDNA libraries by 5' RACE, adding UMI labels. TCRdb reanalyzed the 5' RACE reads, giving one entry per CDR3 protein sequence and no DNA. The sample's table shows approximately 100,000 distinct CDR3 sequences. Comment on this clonotype: Its antigen is not known.

Findings and limits, study-wide: Naive cells positive for CXCR3 carried more hydrophobic TRB CDR3s than CXCR3-negative ones.

Material: naive CXCR3+ CD8+ T cells from blood. Documented subset: CD45RO-CCR7+CD27+CD95- naive CD8+ T cells expressing CXCR3 (TNR3+). This TCR was sampled from a human donor in good health. Some clones in this sample may be carry-over from other donors' samples.

The CDR3 reads CASSYPLGETQYF. The gene calls are TRBV7-8 and TRBJ2-5. The germline V gene has CDR1 SGHVS and CDR2 FQNEAQ. The CDR3 extends over 13 amino acids.